The 26 T cell receptor beta chains below all came from one sample that was sequenced in a study of brain T cells in children with intractable seizures. Produced via immunoSEQ multiplex PCR; TCRdb's table is partial and in-frame only. The data contain roughly 69,000 clones, around 95% of them seen just once; the ten biggest clones take up more than 0.3%. The starting material was peripheral blood, obtained at surgery. The receptor set was obtained from a boy in the first two years of life with focal cortical dysplasia and intractable seizures.

The chain employs TRBV2 and TRBJ1-3; possibly TRBD1 for D (6 bases). The CDR3 loop spans 13 amino acids. V was trimmed by 4 bases and J by 4 bases, leaving 8 bases between them. Germline-derived CDR1 and CDR2 are SNHLY and FYNNEI. CDR3 amino acids: CASSVDRGNTIYF. For the CDR3, the DNA is TGTGCCAGCAGTGTTGACAGGGGAAACACCATATATTTT.

V and J are TRBV5-1 and TRBJ2-3, with 12 bases lining up with TRBD2. CDR3 length: 16 amino acids. Losses at the gene ends were 5 bases for V and 1 base for J; bases not matched to a gene: 5. Germline lookup yields CDR1 SGHRS and CDR2 YFSETQ. The chain's CDR3 is CASSRRTSGGTDTQYF. CDR3 DNA sequence: TGCGCCAGCAGTCGGAGGACTAGCGGGGGCACAGATACGCAGTATTTT.

The rearrangement uses TRBV6-5 and TRBJ2-7, with D maybe TRBD2 (7 bases). CDR1 MNHEY and CDR2 SVGAGI come from the germline V gene. Trimming cost V 6 bases and J 4 bases, with 13 bases left between them. The length of the CDR3 is 13 residues. Here the CDR3 DNA reads TGTGCCAGCAGAGGGGCGGGGGCTTACGAGCAGTACTTC. This codes for CASRGAGAYEQYF.

This chain uses TRBV1 with TRBJ2-7; the table's D call of TRBD1 was not tested on the DNA. TRBV1 is a known pseudogene. The CDR3 is made up of 17 amino acids. DNA for the CDR3: TGCACCAGCAGCCTAAAAGGCGGGACAGGGGTTCTTTACGAGCAGTACTTC. Translation: CTSSLKGGTGVLYEQYF.

This clone was found once. In nucleotides, the CDR3 is TGCGCCAGCAGGCAGACAGGGCGAAACTATGGCTACACCTTC. Its protein is CASRQTGRNYGYTF. The chain carries TRBV4-1 and TRBJ1-2; TRBD1 matches at 7 bases. Germline V gene lookup returns CDR1 MGHRA and CDR2 YSYEKL. This CDR3 spans 14 amino acids. J lost 2 bases, V lost 6 bases, and 6 bases had no gene match.

V usage is TRBV5-5 and J usage is TRBJ2-3; 10 nucleotides agree with TRBD2. CDR1 and CDR2 (germline): SGHKS, YYEKEE (reference sequence). V gave up 1 base and J gave up 5 bases; unmatched junction bases: 10. This CDR3 has 17 residues. CDR3 coding DNA: TGTGCCAGCAGCTTGCTCTTGAGCGGGGGGGCCGGAGATACGCAGTATTTT. Its protein product is CASSLLLSGGAGDTQYF.

The gene calls are TRBV7-9 and TRBJ2-2, with 13 bases aligning to TRBD2. Trimming cost V 5 bases and J 3 bases; bases outside gene matches: 3. The CDR3 loop spans 16 amino acids. Germline V CDR1 and CDR2: SEHNR, FQNEAQ (reference sequence). The chain's CDR3 is CASSTGLAGDTGELFF. The CDR3 bases are TGTGCCAGCAGCACTGGACTAGCGGGAGACACCGGGGAGCTGTTTTTT.

The rearrangement links TRBV5-1 to TRBJ1-1; TRBD1 agrees at 7 bases. The CDR3 has 15 amino acids. Germline-derived CDR1 and CDR2 are SGHRS and YFSETQ. J was trimmed by 0 bases and V by 0 bases; bases with no gene match: 2. The CDR3 DNA reads TGCGCCAGCAGCTTGGTAGGGGGCATGAACACTGAAGCTTTCTTT. Its translation: CASSLVGGMNTEAFF.

This sequence joins TRBV7-9 and TRBJ1-1, with D possibly being TRBD1 (6 bases). The CDR3 length is 15 residues. Germline V gene lookup returns CDR1 SEHNR and CDR2 FQNEAQ (reference sequence). Trimming removed 6 bases at V and 3 bases at J, with 17 bases between. Here the CDR3 reads CASRFSGGADTEAFF. CDR3 coding DNA: TGTGCCAGCAGGTTCTCGGGGGGCGCGGACACTGAAGCTTTCTTT.

This chain connects TRBV7-9 to TRBJ1-2; TRBD1 aligns across 9 bases. This CDR3 comprises 13 residues. Trimming removed 4 bases from V and 13 bases from J; junction bases left unmatched: 10. Germline V gene lookup returns CDR1 SEHNR and CDR2 FQNEAQ (reference sequence). CDR3 region: CASSSPGQGIFTF. CDR3 DNA: TGTGCCAGCAGCTCCCCGGGACAGGGCATTTTCACCTTC. The entire variable domain, with the rest obtained from reference TRBV7-9 and TRBJ1-2, is as follows: DTGVSQNPRHKITKRGQNVTFRCDPISEHNRLYWYRQTLGQGPEFLTYFQNEAQLEKSRLLSDRFSAERPKGSFSTLEIQRTEQGDSAMYLCASSSPGQGIFTFGSGTRLTVV.

The V gene is TRBV5-1, the J gene TRBJ2-2; D may be TRBD2 (6 bases). V lost 2 bases, J lost 1 base, and 12 bases lay in between. Germline V gene lookup returns CDR1 SGHRS and CDR2 YFSETQ. This CDR3 is 16 amino acids long. CDR3 protein: CASSFAGPQNTGELFF. In DNA form, the CDR3 reads TGCGCCAGCAGCTTCGCGGGACCCCAGAACACCGGGGAGCTGTTTTTT.

This clone showed up just once. The chain is built from TRBV28 and TRBJ1-5; D remains ambiguous. The CDR3 loop spans 15 amino acids. Trimming pared 6 bases from V and 2 bases from J, leaving 14 bases between. From germline, CDR1 is MDHEN and CDR2 SYDVKM. The CDR3 coding sequence is TGTGCCAGCAGCTCCGGCAAAGGAGGCAATCAGCCCCAGCATTTT. It translates to CASSSGKGGNQPQHF. Full variable domain (outside the CDR3, taken from reference TRBV28 and TRBJ1-5): DVKVTQSSRYLVKRTGEKVFLECVQDMDHENMFWYRQDPGLGLRLIYFSYDVKMKEKGDIPEGYSVSREKKERFSLILESASTNQTSMYLCASSSGKGGNQPQHFGDGTRLSIL.

The genes are TRBV12-3 or TRBV12-4 and TRBJ1-1; the D gene is possibly TRBD1 (5 bases). Trimming cost V 3 bases and J 4 bases, with 9 bases left between them. This CDR3 spans 13 amino acids. The CDR3 DNA is TGTGCCAGCAGTTTGGGGGGGGTCACTGAAGCTTTCTTT. It is translated as CASSLGGVTEAFF.

The rearrangement joins TRBV6-6 to TRBJ1-1; D is uncertain. Germline CDR1 MNHNY, CDR2 SVGAGI (reference sequence). Trimming left V 2 bases short and J 3 bases short, with 7 bases between. CDR3 size: 13 residues. CDR3 bases: TGTGCCAGCAGTTACGCCCGGGACACTGAAGCTTTCTTT. Residues: CASSYARDTEAFF.

The J gene is TRBJ2-7, the V gene TRBV12-3 or TRBV12-4; either TRBD1 or TRBD2 may fit D (5 bases each). V was clipped by 7 bases and J by 4 bases, with 14 bases between them. The CDR3 extends over 13 amino acids. The DNA for the CDR3 is TGTGCCAGCATGGGGGACGGAGGTTACGAGCAGTACTTC. Its protein is CASMGDGGYEQYF.

The genes are TRBV25-1 and TRBJ2-3, with D hard to call. The CDR3 totals 15 residues. CDR1 and CDR2 from the germline V gene are MGHDK and SYGVNS. The ends were cut back, 1 base at V and 1 base at J, with 9 bases in the middle. The CDR3 DNA reads as TGTGCCAGCAGTGAATTCGTCGAGGGCACAGATACGCAGTATTTT. The encoded protein is CASSEFVEGTDTQYF.

The chain is built from TRBV6-2 or TRBV6-3 and TRBJ1-5; D ambiguous. CDR3 length equals 15 residues. Per the germline V gene, CDR1 is MNHEY and CDR2 is SVGEGT. The germline V and J ends were trimmed by 0 bases and 1 base, with 7 bases remaining between them. The CDR3 protein is CASSYSGLSNQPQHF. As DNA, the CDR3 is TGTGCCAGCAGTTACTCAGGGCTGAGCAATCAGCCCCAGCATTTT.

The CDR3 region has the DNA TGCGCCAGCAGCTTGGATCGGCTAGCGCGTCAAGAGACCCAGTACTTC. Translation: CASSLDRLARQETQYF. The chain uses TRBV5-1 and TRBJ2-5; perhaps TRBD2 as D (6 bases). Germline values: CDR1 SGHRS, CDR2 YFSETQ. Trimming removed 0 bases from V and 2 bases from J, with 14 bases in between. The CDR3 loop spans 16 amino acids.

V usage is TRBV2 and J usage is TRBJ2-2; D may be TRBD2 (6 bases). The germline V gene encodes CDR1 SNHLY and CDR2 FYNNEI. Trimming left V 7 bases short and J 2 bases short, with 11 bases between. The CDR3 sequence is 14 residues long. CDR3 in amino acids: CASTKGLNTGELFF. CDR3 sequence (DNA): TGTGCCAGCACTAAGGGACTTAACACCGGGGAGCTGTTTTTT.

The CDR3 loop is CASSLGQGAYYEQYF. The DNA for the CDR3 is TGTGCCAGCAGCTTAGGACAGGGAGCGTACTACGAGCAGTACTTC. The chain carries TRBV7-9 and TRBJ2-7, with TRBD1 identical over 7 bases. Germline-derived CDR1 and CDR2 are SEHNR and FQNEAQ (reference sequence). This CDR3 has 15 residues. V gave up 1 base and J gave up 3 bases; unmatched junction bases: 6. The full variable domain, in which reference TRBV7-9 and TRBJ2-7 provide the parts outside the CDR3, is DTGVSQNPRHKITKRGQNVTFRCDPISEHNRLYWYRQTLGQGPEFLTYFQNEAQLEKSRLLSDRFSAERPKGSFSTLEIQRTEQGDSAMYLCASSLGQGAYYEQYFGPGTRLTVT.

The rearrangement joins TRBV6-5 to TRBJ1-4; 7 bases map to TRBD1. The V segment lost 4 bases and the J segment 4 bases; nucleotides outside the gene matches: 6. Germline V gene data show CDR1 as MNHEY and CDR2 as SVGAGI. This CDR3 spans 15 amino acids. DNA for the CDR3: TGTGCCAGCAGTTTAGGGGCAGGGGGTAATGAAAAACTGTTTTTT. Amino acid sequence: CASSLGAGGNEKLFF.

This rearrangement joins TRBV5-1 to TRBJ1-4; 9 bases align to TRBD1. The V segment lost 5 bases and the J segment 12 bases; nucleotides outside the gene matches: 14. CDR3 length: 15 residues. CDR1 is SGHRS, CDR2 YFSETQ, per germline. CDR3 coding DNA: TGCGCCAGCAGACCTCCGGGACAGGGTATTGGAGAACTGTTTTTT. Amino acid sequence: CASRPPGQGIGELFF.

The rearrangement uses TRBV7-2 and TRBJ1-5, with D hard to call. This CDR3 comprises 14 residues. V was cut by 1 base and J by 9 bases, with 13 bases left in between. The germline CDR1 and CDR2 sequences are SGHTA and FQGNSA. CDR3 protein: CASSLGSQGWPQHF. Written as DNA, the CDR3 is TGTGCCAGCAGCTTAGGCAGCCAAGGTTGGCCCCAGCATTTT.

This clone is a singleton in its sample. The chain combines TRBV5-1 with TRBJ2-1, with 10 nucleotides matching TRBD2. V lost 5 bases, J lost 4 bases, and 0 bases stayed unmatched. This CDR3 has 13 residues. Per the germline V gene, CDR1 is SGHRS and CDR2 is YFSETQ. The CDR3 reads CASRTSGYNEQFF. Written as DNA, the CDR3 is TGCGCCAGCAGGACTAGCGGGTACAATGAGCAGTTCTTC.

This clone appeared a few times. J is TRBJ2-2 and V is TRBV5-1; 10 bases are a match to TRBD2. Germline V gene sequence: CDR1 SGHRS, CDR2 YFSETQ. There are 18 residues in the CDR3. V shed 4 bases and J 6 bases; nucleotides not matched to a gene: 15. This chain's CDR3 is CASSPGALAGVYSGELFF. The CDR3 coding sequence is TGCGCCAGCAGCCCTGGCGCTCTAGCGGGAGTGTATTCCGGGGAGCTGTTTTTT.

The rearrangement uses TRBV6-6 and TRBJ2-1; tentative D call: TRBD2 (6 bases). V was pared by 7 bases and J by 1 base, with 14 bases between. CDR3 size: 15 residues. In germline, CDR1 is MNHNY, CDR2 SVGAGI (reference sequence). Here the CDR3 reads CASTGEAPSYNEQFF. In DNA form, the CDR3 reads TGTGCCAGCACTGGGGAGGCGCCATCCTACAATGAGCAGTTCTTC.